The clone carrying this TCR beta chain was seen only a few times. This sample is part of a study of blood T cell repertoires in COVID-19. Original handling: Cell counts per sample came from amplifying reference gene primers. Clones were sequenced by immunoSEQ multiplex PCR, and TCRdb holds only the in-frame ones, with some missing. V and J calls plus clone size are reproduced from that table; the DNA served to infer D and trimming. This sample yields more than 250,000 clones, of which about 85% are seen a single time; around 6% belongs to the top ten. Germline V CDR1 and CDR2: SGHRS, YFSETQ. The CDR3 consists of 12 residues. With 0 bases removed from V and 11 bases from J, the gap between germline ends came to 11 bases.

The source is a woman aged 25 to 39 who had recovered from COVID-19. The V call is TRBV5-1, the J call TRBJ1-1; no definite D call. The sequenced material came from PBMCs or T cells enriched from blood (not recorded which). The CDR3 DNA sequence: TGCGCCAGCAGCTTGGAAGGGAGGAAGGCTTTCTTT. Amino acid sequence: CASSLEGRKAFF.